This record looks at one T cell receptor (beta chain) sequence and its context. The CDR3 has 13 amino acids. Germline CDR1 reads SGHTA; CDR2 reads FQGNSA. The V end was cut by 7 bases, the J end by 6 bases, with 13 bases between. These data are taken from a study of control samples from healthy donors and cancer patients. Here immunoSEQ multiplex PCR was the method, and the copy in TCRdb shows in-frame clones only, minus some. The sample shows approximately 140,000 clones, 89% of them seen only once. The rearrangement uses TRBV7-2 and TRBJ2-1; D perhaps matches TRBD2 (5 bases). Sequences were obtained from PBMCs. The clonotype originates from a man aged 50 or older with head and neck cancer. This CDR3 is CASTNGETNEQFF. In nucleotides, the CDR3 is TGTGCCAGCACCAACGGGGAGACCAATGAGCAGTTCTTC.